The 26 T cell receptor beta chains below were found in one sample sequenced in a study of T cell responses to AZD1222 COVID-19 vaccine (dated by TCRdb to the early 2020s). The library was generated by the immunoSEQ multiplex PCR assay. This immuneACCESS table, as held by TCRdb, lists in-frame sequences with V and J called but not all clones. Of the missing ones, under half trace to an unresolved V gene in checked studies; the others have no known cause. The sample yields about 120,000 clones; about 91% were counted once. The ten largest clones represent 1.5% to 2% of the sample. The time point label, as the study defines it: about 28 days (+/-7) after the second vaccine dose. The sample here was peripheral blood, taken 28 days after the second AZD1222 dose. The receptors stem from an adult who received the AZD1222 COVID-19 vaccine.

The chain employs TRBV2 and TRBJ2-3; D uncertain. The V end was cut by 1 base, the J end by 12 bases, with 8 bases between. Germline V lookup: CDR1 SNHLY, CDR2 FYNNEI. CDR3 length equals 11 residues. CDR3 amino acids: CASSEGYRQYF. CDR3 DNA: TGTGCCAGCAGTGAAGGGTACCGTCAGTATTTT.

This clone occurred once. The V gene is TRBV7-9, the J gene TRBJ1-2, with no clear D. There are 13 residues in the CDR3. The germline V gene has CDR1 SEHNR and CDR2 FQNEAQ (reference sequence). Between the trimmed V and J ends, which lost 7 bases and 5 bases, there was a span of 14 bases. CDR3 in amino acids: CASTQVAQYGYTF. In DNA, the CDR3 is TGTGCCAGCACCCAGGTGGCACAGTATGGCTACACCTTC.

This chain uses TRBV11-1 with TRBJ1-2, with D possibly being TRBD1 (6 bases). V was cut by 5 bases and J by 4 bases, with 11 bases left in between. There are 13 residues in the CDR3. Germline V CDR1 and CDR2: SGHAT, FQDESV (reference sequence). The chain's CDR3 is CASSEQGGYGYTF. In DNA, the CDR3 is TGTGCCAGCAGCGAACAGGGCGGCTATGGCTACACCTTC.

The gene calls are TRBV27 and TRBJ1-1; D is perhaps TRBD1 (6 bases). V gave up 2 bases and J gave up 5 bases, with 12 bases separating them. The germline CDR1 and CDR2 sequences are MNHEY and SMNVEV (reference sequence). The CDR3 is made up of 14 amino acids. The CDR3 bases are TGTGCCAGCAGTTTAAGTCGAAGGGGGACTGAAGCTTTCTTT. It specifies CASSLSRRGTEAFF.

V is TRBV6-5 and J is TRBJ2-7; D is perhaps TRBD1 (5 bases). Trimming took off 0 bases at V and 2 bases at J, with 11 bases between the two ends. Germline V gene lookup returns CDR1 MNHEY and CDR2 SVGAGI. This CDR3 has 15 amino acids. This chain's CDR3 is CASSYSPTVTYEQYF. The CDR3 coding sequence is TGTGCCAGCAGTTACTCGCCGACAGTAACCTACGAGCAGTACTTC.

This sequence joins TRBV19 and TRBJ1-4; perhaps TRBD1 as D (5 bases). CDR3 length: 14 residues. The V end lost 4 bases, the J end lost 7 bases, and 13 bases lay between the germline ends. CDR1 and CDR2 from the germline V gene are LNHDA and SQIVND (reference sequence). CDR3 sequence: CASSKPQDGEKLFF. Here the CDR3 DNA reads TGTGCCAGTAGTAAGCCACAGGACGGTGAAAAACTGTTTTTT.

V usage is TRBV5-1 and J usage is TRBJ1-2, with D maybe TRBD1 (5 bases). The CDR3 is 12 amino acids. In germline, CDR1 is SGHRS, CDR2 YFSETQ. V lost 4 bases and J 8 bases, leaving 12 bases between the germline ends. CDR3 nucleotide sequence: TGCGCCAGCAGCCGGATGAGGGACGGCTACACCTTC. Protein sequence: CASSRMRDGYTF. Together with reference TRBV5-1 and TRBJ1-2, the CDR3 gives the full variable domain: KAGVTQTPRYLIKTRGQQVTLSCSPISGHRSVSWYQQTPGQGLQFLFEYFSETQRNKGNFPGRFSGRQFSNSRSEMNVSTLELGDSALYLCASSRMRDGYTFGSGTRLTVV.

This chain connects TRBV9 to TRBJ2-2; D is perhaps TRBD2 (5 bases). Trimming pared 0 bases from V and 0 bases from J, leaving 12 bases between. The V gene's germline CDR1 is SGDLS and CDR2 YYNGEE. The length of the CDR3 is 17 residues. The chain's CDR3 is CASSVELGAANTGELFF. CDR3 bases: TGTGCCAGCAGCGTAGAACTTGGAGCGGCGAACACCGGGGAGCTGTTTTTT.

This clone appeared once. This rearrangement joins TRBV5-1 to TRBJ2-1; D perhaps matches TRBD1 (5 bases). The CDR3 loop spans 13 amino acids. CDR1 and CDR2 (germline): SGHRS, YFSETQ. V dropped 1 base and J dropped 6 bases, with 8 bases sitting between them. CDR3 amino acids: CASSLQGINEQFF. The CDR3, as DNA: TGCGCCAGCAGCTTGCAGGGAATCAATGAGCAGTTCTTC.

The V gene is TRBV19, the J gene TRBJ2-5, with a weak D call TRBD2 (6 bases). Trimming left V 5 bases short and J 5 bases short, with 12 bases between. Germline V CDR1 and CDR2: LNHDA, SQIVND (reference sequence). This CDR3 is 13 amino acids long. CDR3 in DNA: TGTGCCAGTAGTTGGAGGGTCTGGGAGACCCAGTACTTC. This codes for CASSWRVWETQYF. Looking up the rest from reference TRBV19 and TRBJ2-5 gives the full variable domain: DGGITQSPKYLFRKEGQNVTLSCEQNLNHDAMYWYRQDPGQGLRLIYYSQIVNDFQKGDIAEGYSVSREKKESFPLTVTSAQKNPTAFYLCASSWRVWETQYFGPGTRLLVL.

V usage is TRBV24-1 and J usage is TRBJ1-1; D perhaps matches TRBD1 (6 bases). Germline V gene lookup returns CDR1 KGHDR and CDR2 SFDVKD. V was trimmed by 4 bases and J by 2 bases, leaving 7 bases between them. The CDR3 runs 13 residues. The chain's CDR3 is CATSEDSNTEAFF. CDR3 nucleotides: TGTGCCACCAGTGAGGACAGCAACACTGAAGCTTTCTTT.

This chain links TRBV16 with TRBJ1-1; 9 bases fit TRBD1. The germline gives CDR1 KGHSY, CDR2 FQNENV. This CDR3 has 15 residues. The ends lost 4 bases at V and 5 bases at J; junction bases unmatched: 8. CDR3 in amino acids: CASSPRWDRETEAFF. The DNA for the CDR3 is TGTGCCAGCAGCCCCCGTTGGGACAGGGAAACTGAAGCTTTCTTT.

About this clone itself: Compared with germline, one end of the junction differs, possibly owing to a read error. The chain carries TRBV2 and TRBJ1-1; tentatively, D is TRBD1 (5 bases). Looked up from germline, CDR1 is SNHLY and CDR2 is FYNNEI. The CDR3 spans 15 residues. The CDR3 sequence is CASREGGAKNTEAFF. CDR3 in DNA: TGTGCCAGCAGGGAAGGTGGGGCGAAGAACACTGAAGCTTTCTTT.

The chain carries TRBV10-3 and TRBJ2-1, with 9 positions matching TRBD2. The CDR3 totals 16 residues. The germline CDR1 and CDR2 sequences are ENHRY and SYGVKD. V trimming: 5 bases; J trimming: 0 bases; junction bases outside the gene matches: 5. CDR3 sequence reads: CAISTLAGSSYNEQFF. The CDR3 coding sequence is TGTGCCATCAGTACCCTAGCGGGGAGCTCCTACAATGAGCAGTTCTTC.

The chain uses TRBV4-1 and TRBJ1-6; perhaps TRBD1 as D (6 bases). The germline V gene has CDR1 MGHRA and CDR2 YSYEKL. The CDR3 contains 16 residues. Trimming removed 3 bases at V and 7 bases at J, with 16 bases between. The CDR3 region is CASSHVWDKRNSPLHF. The CDR3 DNA sequence: TGCGCCAGCAGCCATGTGTGGGACAAAAGGAATTCACCCCTCCACTTT.

The V gene is TRBV28, the J gene TRBJ2-7; TRBD2 matches at 10 bases. The germline V gene encodes CDR1 MDHEN and CDR2 SYDVKM. The CDR3 consists of 13 residues. Unmatched junction bases numbered 9, after V lost 10 bases and J lost 6 bases. The chain's CDR3 is CATSSGSRREQYF. The CDR3 DNA reads as TGTGCCACCTCTAGCGGGAGTCGGCGCGAGCAGTACTTC.

CDR3: CASSLSRGPHSYEQYF. The DNA for the CDR3 is TGTGCCAGCAGCTTGAGCAGGGGTCCCCACTCCTACGAGCAGTACTTC. The chain links TRBV5-4 to TRBJ2-7; D may be TRBD1 (6 bases). Trimming removed 1 base from V and 0 bases from J, with 14 bases in between. The CDR3 length is 16 residues. Germline CDR1 reads SGHNT; CDR2 reads YYREEE (reference sequence).

The J gene is TRBJ2-5, the V gene TRBV7-9, with D unclear. From germline, CDR1 is SEHNR and CDR2 FQNEAQ (reference sequence). The CDR3 is made up of 14 amino acids. The ends were cut back, 3 bases at V and 1 base at J, with 9 bases in the middle. This chain's CDR3 is CASSFNPGQETQYF. For the CDR3, the DNA is TGTGCCAGCAGCTTTAATCCGGGCCAAGAGACCCAGTACTTC.

Only a few counts were recorded for this clone. J is TRBJ2-7 and V is TRBV19, with D possibly matching TRBD2 (5 bases). This CDR3 contains 13 residues. CDR1 and CDR2 from the germline V gene are LNHDA and SQIVND (reference sequence). Trimming cost V 3 bases and J 4 bases, with 10 bases left between them. The DNA for the CDR3 is TGTGCCAGTAGTATCGGGGAAGGGTACGAGCAGTACTTC. It translates to CASSIGEGYEQYF.

This chain connects TRBV7-3 to TRBJ1-3; unclear D gene. The CDR3 is 13 residues long. Looked up from germline, CDR1 is SGHTA and CDR2 is FQGTGA. V gave up 5 bases and J gave up 3 bases, with 8 bases separating them. The chain's CDR3 is CASSVNFGNTIYF. CDR3 DNA: TGTGCCAGCAGCGTGAATTTTGGAAACACCATATATTTT.

This chain connects TRBV2 to TRBJ1-5, with D unresolved. V was shortened by 1 base and J by 5 bases, with 9 bases between the two germline ends. CDR3 length: 14 residues. Germline-derived CDR1 and CDR2 are SNHLY and FYNNEI. CDR3 nucleotide sequence: TGTGCCAGCAGTGAAGGGCGAGCGGATCAGCCCCAGCATTTT. Its translation: CASSEGRADQPQHF.

The CDR3 here is CASSQVQGGDTQYF. CDR3 nucleotide sequence: TGTGCCAGCAGCCAAGTCCAGGGAGGAGATACGCAGTATTTT. The chain is built from TRBV3-1 (or the pseudogene TRBV3-2) and TRBJ2-3, with D possibly TRBD2 on 6 matching bases. V dropped 1 base and J dropped 5 bases, with 10 bases sitting between them. CDR3 length: 14 amino acids. The germline V gene has CDR1 LGHDT and CDR2 YNNKEL (reference sequence).

The genes are TRBV10-3 and TRBJ1-1; 8 bases line up with TRBD1. Trimming removed 7 bases from V and 14 bases from J; junction bases left unmatched: 12. CDR1 and CDR2 (germline): ENHRY, SYGVKD. The CDR3 extends over 12 amino acids. In DNA form, the CDR3 reads TGTGCCATCATGGGGCAGGGGGCTACCTACTTCTTT. As protein: CAIMGQGATYFF.

This clone was observed a handful of times. This chain joins TRBV7-2 and TRBJ2-1; 9 bases match TRBD2. Per the germline V gene, CDR1 is SGHTA and CDR2 is FQGNSA. The CDR3 spans 16 residues. V gave up 5 bases and J gave up 1 base; unmatched junction bases: 6. The CDR3, as DNA: TGTGCCAGCAGCCAAAGCGCGGGAGGGTCCTACAATGAGCAGTTCTTC. It codes for CASSQSAGGSYNEQFF.

The chain joins TRBV3-1 (or the pseudogene TRBV3-2) to TRBJ2-1; D remains ambiguous. Germline CDR1 is LGHDT and CDR2 is YNNKEL (reference sequence). Trimming left V 8 bases short and J 3 bases short, with 11 bases between. The CDR3 contains 13 residues. Written as DNA, the CDR3 is TGTGCCAGCGGCACTTGGGGCTACAATGAGCAGTTCTTC. This gives the protein CASGTWGYNEQFF.

CDR3 bases: TGTGCCAGCAGCTTACAGGGGCCCACTTCACCCCTCCACTTT. It is translated as CASSLQGPTSPLHF. The V gene is TRBV5-6, the J gene TRBJ1-6; 7 bases are a match to TRBD1. The CDR3 loop spans 14 amino acids. CDR1 is SGHDT, CDR2 YYEEEE, per germline. Unmatched junction bases numbered 5, after V lost 2 bases and J lost 9 bases.